These T cell receptor beta chains were read from a single sample in a study of OX40 agonist ivuxolimab in advanced cancers. Sequencing was performed with immunoSEQ multiplex PCR; in TCRdb, only in-frame clones are kept and a portion is missing. The table includes around 64,000 clones, roughly nine tenths detected once. Material: CD4+ or CD8+ T cells sorted from blood, obtained in a trial of the OX40 agonist ivuxolimab. The source of these receptors is an adult with an advanced solid tumor such as melanoma, head and neck, liver or kidney cancer. Both conserved end residues are part of each CDR3. D genes are given only for firm matches. Not every row has a clone size; where given, it reads once, few, many or a size class.

abundance: -
d_gene: TRBD1
v_gene: TRBV18
j_gene: TRBJ1-5
CDR3aa: CASSIRDRGNQPQHF
CDR3nt: TGTGCCAGCTCTATCCGGGACAGGGGCAATCAGCCCCAGCATTTT

abundance: few
d_gene: TRBD1
v_gene: TRBV7-9
j_gene: TRBJ2-7
CDR3aa: CASSLGGTGVDEQYF
CDR3nt: TGTGCCAGCAGCTTAGGAGGGACAGGGGTGGACGAGCAGTACTTC

abundance: -
d_gene: -
v_gene: TRBV27
j_gene: TRBJ1-1
CDR3aa: CASRGAVEAFF
CDR3nt: TGTGCCAGCCGGGGGGCCGTTGAAGCTTTCTTT

abundance: -
d_gene: -
v_gene: TRBV7-6
j_gene: TRBJ1-2
CDR3aa: CASSLGDPANYGYTF
CDR3nt: TGTGCCAGCAGCTTAGGGGATCCAGCTAACTATGGCTACACCTTC

abundance: -
d_gene: -
v_gene: TRBV9
j_gene: TRBJ2-2
CDR3aa: CASSVARDPNTGELFF
CDR3nt: TGTGCCAGCAGCGTAGCTCGGGACCCCAACACCGGGGAGCTGTTTTTT

abundance: -
d_gene: -
v_gene: TRBV10-3
j_gene: TRBJ2-3
CDR3aa: CAISSRVAVGTDTQYF
CDR3nt: TGTGCCATCTCATCGCGTGTAGCAGTCGGCACAGATACGCAGTATTTT

abundance: -
d_gene: -
v_gene: TRBV5-4
j_gene: TRBJ2-2
CDR3aa: CASSSHSSGELFF
CDR3nt: TGTGCCAGCAGCTCCCATTCCTCCGGGGAGCTGTTTTTT

abundance: -
d_gene: TRBD1
v_gene: TRBV11-3
j_gene: TRBJ1-1
CDR3aa: CASSLDREISNTEAFF
CDR3nt: TGTGCCAGCAGCTTGGACAGGGAGATATCGAACACTGAAGCTTTCTTT

abundance: -
d_gene: -
v_gene: TRBV11-2
j_gene: TRBJ2-3
CDR3aa: CASSQPGDTQYF
CDR3nt: TGTGCCAGCAGCCAGCCCGGGGATACGCAGTATTTT

abundance: -
d_gene: -
v_gene: TRBV19
j_gene: TRBJ1-5
CDR3aa: CASSALAIQPQHF
CDR3nt: TGTGCCAGTAGCGCCCTCGCCATCCAGCCCCAGCATTTT

abundance: -
d_gene: -
v_gene: TRBV5-1
j_gene: TRBJ2-7
CDR3aa: CASSFGDEQYF
CDR3nt: TGCGCCAGCAGCTTCGGCGACGAGCAGTACTTC

abundance: -
d_gene: -
v_gene: TRBV4-3
j_gene: TRBJ1-5
CDR3aa: CASSQDRGDNQPQHF
CDR3nt: TGCGCCAGCAGCCAAGACAGGGGAGATAATCAGCCCCAGCATTTT

abundance: -
d_gene: TRBD1
v_gene: TRBV2
j_gene: TRBJ2-2
CDR3aa: CASSLAITGGTVYTGELFF
CDR3nt: TGTGCCAGCAGTCTAGCAATTACAGGGGGCACAGTATATACCGGGGAGCTGTTTTTT

abundance: -
d_gene: TRBD1
v_gene: TRBV27
j_gene: TRBJ2-3
CDR3aa: CASSMTGPDTQYF
CDR3nt: TGTGCCAGCAGTATGACAGGGCCAGATACGCAGTATTTT

abundance: -
d_gene: -
v_gene: TRBV9
j_gene: TRBJ2-3
CDR3aa: CASSVSGTYTDTQYF
CDR3nt: TGTGCCAGCAGCGTTAGTGGGACTTACACAGATACGCAGTATTTT

abundance: -
d_gene: -
v_gene: TRBV4-3
j_gene: TRBJ1-2
CDR3aa: CASSQDIVLDLYGYTF
CDR3nt: TGCGCCAGCAGCCAAGATATCGTGCTAGATCTCTATGGCTACACCTTC